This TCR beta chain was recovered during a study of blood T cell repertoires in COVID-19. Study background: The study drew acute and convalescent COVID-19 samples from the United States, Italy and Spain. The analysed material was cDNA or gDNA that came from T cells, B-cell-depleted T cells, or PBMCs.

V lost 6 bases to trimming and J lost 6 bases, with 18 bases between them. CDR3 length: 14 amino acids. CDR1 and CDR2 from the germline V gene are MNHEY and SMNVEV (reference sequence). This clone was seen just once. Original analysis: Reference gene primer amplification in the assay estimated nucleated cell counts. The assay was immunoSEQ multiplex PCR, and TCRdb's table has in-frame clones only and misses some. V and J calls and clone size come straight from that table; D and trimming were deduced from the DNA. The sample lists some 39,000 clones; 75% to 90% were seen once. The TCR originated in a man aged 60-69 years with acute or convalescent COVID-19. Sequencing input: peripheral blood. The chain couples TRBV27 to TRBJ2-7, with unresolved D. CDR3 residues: CASRISPPRGEQYF. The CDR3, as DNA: TGTGCCAGCAGGATAAGTCCCCCCCGAGGCGAGCAGTACTTC.